This entry lists 22 T cell receptor beta chains sequenced from one sample in a study of CD8+CD57+ T cells in acquired aplastic anemia. CD8+CD57+ cell expansion had been shown by flow cytometry in patients chosen for sequencing. Profiles of TCR beta VDJ and CDR3 were generated from a genomic DNA template. TCRdb redid the calling of the reads with MiXCR, one entry per CDR3 protein. This sample has about half a million distinct CDR3 sequences, with more than 25% found just once. The sample comprised sorted CD4+, CD8+, or CD8+CD57+ T cells (not recorded which) from PBMCs. All receptors come from a human donor with aplastic anemia.

The J gene is TRBJ2-2, the V gene TRBV9; TRBD2 matches at 7 bases. The germline CDR1 and CDR2 sequences are SGDLS and YYNGEE. CDR3 length equals 14 residues. V shed 3 bases and J 4 bases; nucleotides not matched to a gene: 3. For the CDR3, the DNA is TGTGCCAGCAGCGGAGGACTAGGCACCGGGGAGCTGTTTTTT. Protein product: CASSGGLGTGELFF.

This clonotype turned up a few times. The CDR3 DNA sequence: TGTGCCAGCAGCTTAGTTGGCGTGGAGACCCAGTACTTC. Protein sequence: CASSLVGVETQYF. The V gene is TRBV7-9, the J gene TRBJ2-5; D is unresolved. The CDR3 sequence is 13 residues long. Germline assignment: CDR1 SEHNR and CDR2 FQNEAQ (reference sequence). The V end lost 1 base, the J end lost 5 bases, and 8 bases lay between the germline ends.

This clonotype came up a few times. The V gene is TRBV2, the J gene TRBJ1-2; D uncertain. Germline V gene sequence: CDR1 SNHLY, CDR2 FYNNEI. Trimming left V 8 bases short and J 2 bases short, with 15 bases between. This CDR3 is built from 14 residues. Written as DNA, the CDR3 is TGTGCCAGCTCACCACCGCTCATGAACTATGGCTACACCTTC. This sequence encodes CASSPPLMNYGYTF.

This clonotype showed up just a few times. CDR3 sequence reads: CASSPTGASNAEAFF. CDR3 coding DNA: TGTGCCAGCAGCCCGACAGGGGCGAGTAACGCTGAAGCTTTCTTT. V usage is TRBV6-1 and J usage is TRBJ1-1; TRBD1 aligns across 8 bases. In germline, CDR1 is MNHNS, CDR2 SASEGT. This CDR3 region has 15 residues. With V trimmed by 6 bases and J by 6 bases, 12 bases remained unmatched.

The rearrangement uses TRBV12-3 or TRBV12-4 and TRBJ2-1; 9 bases fit TRBD2. V gave up 3 bases and J gave up 7 bases; unmatched junction bases: 10. The CDR3 totals 16 residues. The CDR3 DNA reads as TGTGCCAGCAGTTTCGCTAGCGGGGTTGGGGGGAATGAGCAGTTCTTC. Its protein product is CASSFASGVGGNEQFF.

This sequence joins TRBV15 and TRBJ2-7; D possibly corresponds to TRBD1 (5 bases). CDR3 size: 14 residues. Trimming left V 3 bases short and J 2 bases short, with 11 bases between. Germline V gene data show CDR1 as LNHNV and CDR2 as YYDKDF (reference sequence). The CDR3: CATSSPDRTYEQYF. The CDR3 region has the DNA TGTGCCACCAGCAGCCCCGACAGAACCTACGAGCAGTACTTC.

This clonotype was seen more than once but under ten times. The CDR3 protein is CASSLALGLASYEQYF. The CDR3 coding sequence is TGTGCCAGCAGCTTGGCTCTGGGACTAGCCTCCTACGAGCAGTACTTC. The V and J genes are TRBV5-6 and TRBJ2-7; TRBD2 matches 9 bases. The CDR3 sequence is 16 residues long. V shed 0 bases, J shed 0 bases, and the junction held 4 bases outside the gene matches. Germline assignment: CDR1 SGHDT and CDR2 YYEEEE.

This clonotype was found many times. The chain has TRBV29-1 and TRBJ1-1, with unresolved D. This CDR3 comprises 11 residues. V was cut by 4 bases and J by 10 bases, with 13 bases left in between. Germline CDR1 reads SQVTM; CDR2 reads ANQGSEA. The CDR3 reads CSVGSGDVAFF. CDR3 DNA: TGCAGCGTTGGGAGCGGTGATGTAGCTTTCTTT.

This clonotype was observed a handful of times. This chain uses TRBV2 with TRBJ2-3; maybe TRBD2 (5 bases). The V and J ends lost 2 bases and 0 bases respectively, with 12 bases between them. This CDR3 contains 16 residues. The V gene's germline CDR1 is SNHLY and CDR2 FYNNEI. The CDR3 sequence is CASSEWETSSTDTQYF. CDR3 bases: TGTGCCAGCAGTGAATGGGAGACTTCTAGCACAGATACGCAGTATTTT.

The V gene is TRBV10-2, the J gene TRBJ1-5; D unresolved. The length of the CDR3 is 16 residues. The V gene lost 2 bases and the J gene lost 0 bases, with 11 bases spanning the gap. CDR1 is WSHSY and CDR2 is SAAADI in the germline V gene. The CDR3: CASSEADFYSNQPQHF. The DNA of the CDR3 is TGCGCCAGCAGTGAGGCAGACTTCTATAGCAATCAGCCCCAGCATTTT.

The J gene is TRBJ1-4, the V gene TRBV19, with D possibly being TRBD1 (5 bases). The CDR3 has 15 residues. V lost 2 bases, J lost 5 bases, and 12 bases lay in between. Germline V gene lookup returns CDR1 LNHDA and CDR2 SQIVND (reference sequence). The DNA of the CDR3 is TGTGCCAGTAGTATATCGACAGTTGCCAATGAAAAACTGTTTTTT. Amino acids: CASSISTVANEKLFF.

To note about this clonotype: The junction differs from germline at one of its ends, possibly a read error. V is TRBV10-3 and J is TRBJ1-1, with D possibly matching TRBD1 (6 bases). In germline, CDR1 is ENHRY, CDR2 SYGVKD. CDR3 length: 16 residues. Written as DNA, the CDR3 is TGTGCCAGCAGTAGGGGGGGTCCCCGGGTCGGCACCGAAGCTTTCTTT. Translated, it gives CASSRGGPRVGTEAFF.

Regarding this clonotype: The CDR3 does not end in the conserved phenylalanine or tryptophan, so this is likely a read error. This rearrangement joins TRBV19 to TRBJ1-1, with TRBD1 identical over 7 bases. The CDR3 runs 14 residues. The germline V gene encodes CDR1 LNHDA and CDR2 SQIVND (reference sequence). The ends lost 5 bases at V and 5 bases at J; junction bases unmatched: 8. CDR3: CASSPLGQETEAFL. The CDR3 bases are TGTGCCAGTAGTCCCCTCGGACAGGAGACTGAAGCTTTCCTT.

The V gene is TRBV19, the J gene TRBJ1-6, with D maybe TRBD1 (5 bases). Between the trimmed V and J ends, which lost 10 bases and 5 bases, there was a span of 9 bases. Per germline, CDR1 LNHDA and CDR2 SQIVND (reference sequence). This CDR3 spans 12 amino acids. CDR3 protein: CATGRDNSPLHF. CDR3 bases: TGTGCCACAGGGAGGGATAATTCACCCCTCCACTTT. The variable domain in full, completed from reference TRBV19 and TRBJ1-6, reads DGGITQSPKYLFRKEGQNVTLSCEQNLNHDAMYWYRQDPGQGLRLIYYSQIVNDFQKGDIAEGYSVSREKKESFPLTVTSAQKNPTAFYLCATGRDNSPLHFGNGTRLTVT.

The chain joins TRBV2 to TRBJ2-3; TRBD1 matches 8 bases. V was pared by 6 bases and J by 4 bases, with 9 bases of the junction left unmatched. Looked up from germline, CDR1 is SNHLY and CDR2 is FYNNEI. CDR3 length equals 15 residues. This CDR3 is CASRATGVFSDTQYF. The CDR3 nucleotides read TGTGCCAGCAGGGCGACAGGGGTTTTTTCAGATACGCAGTATTTT.

This clonotype has a count of ten or more. The V and J genes are TRBV2 and TRBJ1-1, with no clear D. V lost 4 bases, J lost 8 bases, and 8 bases lay in between. In germline, CDR1 is SNHLY, CDR2 FYNNEI. This CDR3 has 11 residues. The CDR3 sequence: CASSVSEEAFF. The CDR3, as DNA: TGTGCCAGCAGTGTCTCAGAGGAAGCTTTCTTT.

The J gene is TRBJ1-1, the V gene TRBV29-1; D is unclear. This CDR3 has 15 residues. Trimming shortened V by 2 bases and J by 3 bases, and 16 bases separated the two germline ends. Germline lookup yields CDR1 SQVTM and CDR2 ANQGSEA. CDR3 nucleotides: TGCAGCGTTGAAACGGGTATCAGAAGGTACACTGAAGCTTTCTTT. Translated, it gives CSVETGIRRYTEAFF.

The chain links TRBV18 to TRBJ1-6, with D unclear. CDR1 and CDR2 from the germline V gene are KGHSH and LQKENI. CDR3 length: 19 residues. V was cut by 2 bases and J by 7 bases, with 24 bases left in between. The CDR3 bases are TGTGCCAGCTCACCATTCGGAGTGTTTGGGTCCTCGGGGAATTCACCCCTCCACTTT. It translates to CASSPFGVFGSSGNSPLHF.

This clonotype was seen repeatedly, ten times or more. The chain links TRBV12-3 or TRBV12-4 to TRBJ1-6, with D tentatively TRBD1 (6 bases). V was trimmed by 6 bases and J by 13 bases, leaving 16 bases between them. The CDR3 runs to 13 residues. The CDR3 here is CASSIQGQFPLHF. DNA of the CDR3: TGTGCCAGCAGCATACAGGGACAATTCCCCCTCCACTTT.

This clonotype was found many times. The rearrangement joins TRBV7-8 to TRBJ2-7; TRBD2 matches 13 bases. V shed 5 bases and J 5 bases; nucleotides not matched to a gene: 6. Germline V gene sequence: CDR1 SGHVS, CDR2 FQNEAQ. CDR3 length: 15 amino acids. This CDR3 is CASSTWTSGGNEQYF. The CDR3, as DNA: TGTGCCAGCAGCACCTGGACTAGCGGGGGAAACGAGCAGTACTTC. The variable domain in full, with the rest retrieved from reference TRBV7-8 and TRBJ2-7, is GAGVSQSPRYKVAKRGQDVALRCDPISGHVSLFWYQQALGQGPEFLTYFQNEAQLDKSGLPSDRFFAERPEGSVSTLKIQRTQQEDSAVYLCASSTWTSGGNEQYFGPGTRLTVT.

This clonotype was seen repeatedly, ten times or more. The V gene is TRBV15, the J gene TRBJ1-6; tentative D call: TRBD1 (6 bases). The germline V gene has CDR1 LNHNV and CDR2 YYDKDF (reference sequence). This CDR3 is 16 amino acids long. Trimming took off 0 bases at V and 10 bases at J, with 16 bases between the two ends. This CDR3 is CATSRERQALGSPLHF. Here the CDR3 DNA reads TGTGCCACCAGCAGAGAAAGACAGGCCTTGGGGTCACCCCTCCACTTT.

This clonotype has a count of ten or more. The chain uses TRBV10-3 and TRBJ2-7; TRBD1 matches 11 bases. V lost 4 bases and J lost 5; bases outside the gene matches: 4. This CDR3 has 14 residues. Germline V CDR1 and CDR2: ENHRY, SYGVKD. In nucleotides, the CDR3 is TGTGCCATCAGTGTAGGGACAGGGGGGCACGAGCAGTACTTC. Encoded protein: CAISVGTGGHEQYF.